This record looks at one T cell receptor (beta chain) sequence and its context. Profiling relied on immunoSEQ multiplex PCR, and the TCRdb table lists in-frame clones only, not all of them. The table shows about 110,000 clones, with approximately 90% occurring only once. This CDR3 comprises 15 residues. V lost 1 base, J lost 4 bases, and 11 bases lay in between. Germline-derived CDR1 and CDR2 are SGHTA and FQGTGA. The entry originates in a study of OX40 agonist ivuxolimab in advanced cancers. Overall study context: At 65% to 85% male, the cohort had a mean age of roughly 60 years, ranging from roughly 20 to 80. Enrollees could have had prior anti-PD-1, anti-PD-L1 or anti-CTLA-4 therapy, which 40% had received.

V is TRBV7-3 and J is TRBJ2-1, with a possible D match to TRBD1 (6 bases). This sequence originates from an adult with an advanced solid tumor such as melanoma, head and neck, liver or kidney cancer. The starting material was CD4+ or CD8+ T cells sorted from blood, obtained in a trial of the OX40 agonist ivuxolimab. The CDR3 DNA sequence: TGTGCCAGCAGCTTAAGCAGGGGCGATTACAATGAGCAGTTCTTC. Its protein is CASSLSRGDYNEQFF. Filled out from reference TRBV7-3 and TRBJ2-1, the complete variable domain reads GAGVSQTPSNKVTEKGKYVELRCDPISGHTALYWYRQSLGQGPEFLIYFQGTGAADDSGLPNDRFFAVRPEGSVSTLKIQRTERGDSAVYLCASSLSRGDYNEQFFGPGTRLTVL.